This section outlines one TCR beta chain sequence together with its context. Its antigen remains unknown. TCRdb called the reads again in MiXCR, with one record for every CDR3 protein. The sample has approximately 500,000 distinct CDR3 sequences, approximately 25% seen once. The record originates from a study of T cell repertoires in cytomegalovirus infection. General study findings and limits: CMV carriers with the relevant HLA were identified by cumulative public TCR beta family frequency.

Germline values: CDR1 SGHAT, CDR2 FQNNGV. V shed 5 bases and J 8 bases; nucleotides not matched to a gene: 8. This CDR3 comprises 15 residues. The chain is built from TRBV11-2 and TRBJ2-3; TRBD2 agrees at 12 bases. This clonotype originated in a human donor in good health (CMV status not recorded). Some clones in this sample may be carry-over from other donors' samples. Sample: PBMCs. The CDR3 region has the DNA TGTGCCAGCAGCCTAGCGGGAGGGCCCTCCGTTACGCAGTATTTT. Its protein is CASSLAGGPSVTQYF.